A single sample gave rise to the 23 T cell receptor beta chains below, sequenced in a study of T cells in Graves' hyperthyroidism and ophthalmopathy. TCR beta CDR3 regions were amplified from RNA transcripts. When the TCR CDR3 underwent first-round RT-PCR, the HTBI primer set was used. TCRdb ran MiXCR on the multiplex PCR reads and lists one entry per CDR3 protein. The sample carries 300,000 to 500,000 distinct CDR3 sequences, around an eighth recorded once. The sequenced sample was blood. The source of these receptors is a middle-aged man with Graves' ophthalmopathy.

The chain employs TRBV27 and TRBJ1-6; D might be TRBD1 (6 bases). The ends were cut back, 2 bases at V and 8 bases at J, with 13 bases in the middle. The CDR3 totals 15 residues. The germline V gene encodes CDR1 MNHEY and CDR2 SMNVEV (reference sequence). This chain's CDR3 is CASSLGDTGYSPLHF. In DNA, the CDR3 is TGTGCCAGCAGTTTAGGGGACACAGGGTATTCACCCCTCCACTTT.

This clonotype was detected ten times or more. The V call is TRBV2, the J call TRBJ1-1; 8 nucleotides align to TRBD1. Germline CDR1 and CDR2: SNHLY and FYNNEI. This CDR3 comprises 13 residues. The ends lost 6 bases at V and 2 bases at J; junction bases unmatched: 2. The CDR3 here is CASSGQGNTEAFF. CDR3 sequence (DNA): TGTGCCAGCAGCGGACAGGGTAACACTGAAGCTTTCTTT.

As DNA, the CDR3 is TGTGCCAGCAGCTCCTCCGGGACAGGGCGATATGGCTACACCTTC. It specifies CASSSSGTGRYGYTF. This rearrangement joins TRBV11-1 to TRBJ1-2; 9 bases line up with TRBD1. V shed 4 bases and J 5 bases; nucleotides not matched to a gene: 8. The CDR3 has 15 amino acids. Germline assignment: CDR1 SGHAT and CDR2 FQDESV (reference sequence).

This clonotype was observed many times. J is TRBJ2-3 and V is TRBV6-2 or TRBV6-3; a possible D gene is TRBD2 (5 bases). The CDR3 has 15 amino acids. V lost 7 bases and J 2 bases, leaving 16 bases between the germline ends. Germline values: CDR1 MNHEY, CDR2 SVGEGT. The CDR3 here is CASKPPGYLTDTQYF. DNA of the CDR3: TGTGCCAGCAAACCGCCGGGATACCTCACAGATACGCAGTATTTT.

This clonotype appeared many times. V gene TRBV18 combines with J gene TRBJ1-5; D possibly corresponds to TRBD1 (5 bases). This CDR3 has 15 amino acids. In germline, CDR1 is KGHSH, CDR2 LQKENI. Trimming took 6 bases from V and 2 from J, leaving 14 bases between them. The CDR3 nucleotides are TGTGCCAGCTCCGCAGTGGGGGATGGCAATCAGCCCCAGCATTTT. Translated, it gives CASSAVGDGNQPQHF.

This chain connects TRBV29-1 to TRBJ2-3, with unresolved D. The length of the CDR3 is 11 residues. Germline-derived CDR1 and CDR2 are SQVTM and ANQGSEA. V lost 7 bases, J lost 0 bases, and 5 bases lay in between. The CDR3 here is CSAASTDTQYF. The CDR3 DNA reads TGCAGCGCAGCTAGCACAGATACGCAGTATTTT.

This chain connects TRBV7-9 to TRBJ2-7; D assignment may be TRBD1 or TRBD2 (5 bases each). Germline CDR1 is SEHNR and CDR2 is FQNEAQ (reference sequence). The CDR3 contains 14 residues. The V and J ends lost 1 base and 2 bases respectively, with 9 bases between them. The CDR3 region has the DNA TGTGCCAGCAGCTTAGAGAGGGGAACCTACGAGCAGTACTTC. Encoded protein: CASSLERGTYEQYF.

The chain carries TRBV6-1 and TRBJ1-5; 7 nucleotides agree with TRBD1. The length of the CDR3 is 16 residues. The V gene's germline CDR1 is MNHNS and CDR2 SASEGT. V shed 6 bases and J 0 bases; nucleotides not matched to a gene: 8. CDR3 residues: CASRRGTEYSNQPQHF. In DNA, the CDR3 is TGTGCCAGCAGAAGGGGGACAGAATATAGCAATCAGCCCCAGCATTTT.

The sample holds many counts of this clonotype. The chain recombines TRBV30 with TRBJ2-5; D is possibly TRBD1 (5 bases). Germline lookup yields CDR1 GTSNPN and CDR2 SVGIG (reference sequence). This CDR3 has 14 residues. Trimming removed 0 bases at V and 4 bases at J, with 12 bases between. The CDR3: CAWSVRRGLETQYF. The CDR3 DNA follows: TGTGCCTGGAGTGTACGTAGGGGCCTAGAGACCCAGTACTTC.

The J gene is TRBJ2-4, the V gene TRBV12-3 or TRBV12-4; 9 bases line up with TRBD1. The ends lost 4 bases at V and 6 bases at J; junction bases unmatched: 7. The CDR3 runs to 15 residues. In DNA, the CDR3 is TGTGCCAGCAGTTCTCACAGGGGGCGCACAAACATTCAGTACTTC. Residues: CASSSHRGRTNIQYF.

This clonotype has at least ten counts. J is TRBJ2-1 and V is TRBV3-1; 10 nucleotides align to TRBD2. The V segment lost 4 bases and the J segment 12 bases; nucleotides outside the gene matches: 12. The CDR3 is made up of 15 amino acids. Germline V gene lookup returns CDR1 LGHDT and CDR2 YNNKEL (reference sequence). This CDR3 reads CASSPEAGGPFGQFF. In nucleotides, the CDR3 is TGTGCCAGCAGCCCCGAAGCGGGAGGGCCATTCGGGCAGTTCTTC.

This clonotype has more than one count but fewer than ten. A much larger clone lies a single base off, so this may be a read error. V usage is TRBV12-3 or TRBV12-4 and J usage is TRBJ1-1; D remains ambiguous. V was shortened by 2 bases and J by 5 bases, with 12 bases between the two germline ends. This CDR3 spans 14 amino acids. CDR3 DNA sequence: TGTGCCAGCAGTTTATCGGGGATTGAGACTGAAGCTTTCTTT. It translates to CASSLSGIETEAFF.

This clonotype has a count of ten or more. The genes are TRBV28 and TRBJ2-5; 8 nucleotides line up with TRBD2. The CDR3 is made up of 14 amino acids. Germline V gene sequence: CDR1 MDHEN, CDR2 SYDVKM. The V gene end was trimmed by 3 bases and the J gene end by 4 bases; junction bases not matched to a gene: 4. Written as DNA, the CDR3 is TGTGCCAGCAGTTTCGGGAGGGGTCGAGAGACCCAGTACTTC. It encodes CASSFGRGRETQYF.

This clonotype was seen repeatedly, ten times or more. The genes are TRBV5-1 and TRBJ1-2, with 12 bases identical to TRBD1. Germline-derived CDR1 and CDR2 are SGHRS and YFSETQ. The CDR3 has 17 amino acids. The ends lost 4 bases at V and 4 bases at J; junction bases unmatched: 11. CDR3: CASSPLAGTGGAYGYTF. The CDR3 nucleotides read TGCGCCAGCAGCCCGTTGGCCGGGACAGGGGGCGCCTATGGCTACACCTTC.

Of note for this clonotype: This may be a read error, as it is one base from a much larger clone. J is TRBJ2-7 and V is TRBV28; D gene ambiguous. Trimming stripped 5 bases from V and 5 bases from J, with 13 bases between. The V gene's germline CDR1 is MDHEN and CDR2 SYDVKM. This CDR3 has 13 residues. DNA of the CDR3: TGTGCCAGCAGTCCCCAGTCTCCGAACGAGCAGTACTTC. Protein product: CASSPQSPNEQYF.

This clonotype has a count of ten or more. This chain joins TRBV5-1 and TRBJ2-7, with D perhaps matching TRBD1 or TRBD2 (5 bases each). Germline CDR1 and CDR2: SGHRS and YFSETQ. The CDR3 length is 16 residues. V lost 1 base and J 5 bases, leaving 19 bases between the germline ends. Here the CDR3 reads CASSLKVRENTDEQYF. CDR3 DNA: TGCGCCAGCAGCTTGAAAGTCAGGGAGAACACAGACGAGCAGTACTTC.

The table lists this clonotype with many counts. V is TRBV5-1 and J is TRBJ1-6; no reliable D call. The CDR3 length is 14 residues. Per the germline V gene, CDR1 is SGHRS and CDR2 is YFSETQ. Trimming pared 5 bases from V and 13 bases from J, leaving 19 bases between. CDR3 residues: CASRVRRPPVPLHF. For the CDR3, the DNA is TGCGCCAGCAGAGTCCGGAGACCGCCTGTTCCCCTCCACTTT.

The chain recombines TRBV12-3 or TRBV12-4 with TRBJ2-1; D gene unclear. The V end lost 7 bases, the J end lost 9 bases, and 19 bases lay between the germline ends. The CDR3 covers 14 residues. The CDR3 here is CASTPGRVDGEQFF. CDR3 sequence (DNA): TGTGCCAGCACCCCGGGCCGAGTGGACGGTGAGCAGTTCTTC.

The rearrangement joins TRBV11-2 to TRBJ2-2; D assignment may be TRBD1 or TRBD2 (7 bases each). The CDR3 has 18 amino acids. CDR1 and CDR2 from the germline V gene are SGHAT and FQNNGV. V lost 3 bases, J lost 6 bases, and 23 bases lay in between. CDR3 loop: CASSFTSGGETGPGELFF. The CDR3 coding sequence is TGTGCCAGCAGCTTCACCTCTGGGGGGGAGACAGGGCCCGGGGAGCTGTTTTTT.

This clonotype was recorded a few times. A much more abundant neighbour one base away suggests this may be a read error. The rearrangement links TRBV12-3 or TRBV12-4 to TRBJ2-7, with TRBD2 identical over 8 bases. The end of the DNA is better explained by TRBJ2-1, so the J call may be wrong. This CDR3 has 16 amino acids. DNA of the CDR3: TGTGCCAGCAGTCCGACCCTAGCGGGTAGTTCCTACGAGCAGTTCTTC. It specifies CASSPTLAGSSYEQFF.

This clonotype occurred many times. The CDR3 DNA reads TGTGCCAGCAGTGGGGGGGGTTCGGATGAGCAGTACTTC. This codes for CASSGGGSDEQYF. The V call is TRBV2, the J call TRBJ2-7; 7 nucleotides align to TRBD2. Germline V gene lookup returns CDR1 SNHLY and CDR2 FYNNEI. The CDR3 has 13 amino acids. The V gene end was trimmed by 4 bases and the J gene end by 7 bases; junction bases not matched to a gene: 7.

In its sample, this clonotype was seen a few times. The chain links TRBV7-9 to TRBJ2-1, with 11 nucleotides matching TRBD2. The V segment lost 5 bases and the J segment 0 bases; nucleotides outside the gene matches: 6. The germline CDR1 and CDR2 sequences are SEHNR and FQNEAQ (reference sequence). This CDR3 comprises 17 residues. The CDR3: CASSRGTSGYSYNEQFF. The CDR3, as DNA: TGTGCCAGCAGCCGAGGGACTAGCGGTTACTCCTACAATGAGCAGTTCTTC. Full variable domain (remainder filled in from reference TRBV7-9 and TRBJ2-1): DTGVSQNPRHKITKRGQNVTFRCDPISEHNRLYWYRQTLGQGPEFLTYFQNEAQLEKSRLLSDRFSAERPKGSFSTLEIQRTEQGDSAMYLCASSRGTSGYSYNEQFFGPGTRLTVL.

This clonotype was recorded many times. CDR3 bases: TGTGCCAGCAGCCAAGAGTCCCCCTCCTACAATGAGCAGTTCTTC. Translating gives CASSQESPSYNEQFF. The chain combines TRBV3-1 with TRBJ2-1; D call uncertain. Germline V CDR1 and CDR2: LGHDT, YNNKEL (reference sequence). V lost 0 bases to trimming and J lost 0 bases, with 6 bases between them. The CDR3 extends over 15 amino acids.